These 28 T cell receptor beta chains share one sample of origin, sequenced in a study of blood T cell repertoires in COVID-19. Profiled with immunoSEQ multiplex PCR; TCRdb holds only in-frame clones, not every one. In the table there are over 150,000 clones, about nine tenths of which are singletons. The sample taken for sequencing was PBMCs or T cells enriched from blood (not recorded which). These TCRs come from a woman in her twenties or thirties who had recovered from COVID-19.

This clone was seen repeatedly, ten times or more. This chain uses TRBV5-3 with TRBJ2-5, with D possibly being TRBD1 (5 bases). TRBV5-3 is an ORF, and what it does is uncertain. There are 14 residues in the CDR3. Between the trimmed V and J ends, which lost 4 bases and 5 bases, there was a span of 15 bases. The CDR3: CARSEQCPGETQYF. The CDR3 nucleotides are TGTGCCAGAAGCGAGCAATGCCCAGGGGAGACCCAGTACTTC.

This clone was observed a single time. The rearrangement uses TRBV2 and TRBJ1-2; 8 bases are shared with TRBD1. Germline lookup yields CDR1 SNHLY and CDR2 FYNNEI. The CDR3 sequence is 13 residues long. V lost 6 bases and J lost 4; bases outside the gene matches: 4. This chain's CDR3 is CASRIGQGYGYTF. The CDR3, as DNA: TGTGCCAGCAGAATAGGACAGGGCTATGGCTACACCTTC.

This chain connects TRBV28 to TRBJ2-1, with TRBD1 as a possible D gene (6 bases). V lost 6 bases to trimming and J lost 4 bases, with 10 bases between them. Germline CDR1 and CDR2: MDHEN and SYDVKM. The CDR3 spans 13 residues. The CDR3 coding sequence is TGTGCCAGCAGGACAGGTAAATACAATGAGCAGTTCTTC. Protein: CASRTGKYNEQFF.

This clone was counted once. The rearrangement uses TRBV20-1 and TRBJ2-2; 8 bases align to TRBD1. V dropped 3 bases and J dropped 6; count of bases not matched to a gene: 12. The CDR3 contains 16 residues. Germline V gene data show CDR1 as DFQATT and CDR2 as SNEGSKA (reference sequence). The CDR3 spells CSASYPGTGGSGELFF. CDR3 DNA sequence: TGCAGTGCTAGTTATCCCGGGACAGGAGGATCCGGGGAGCTGTTTTTT.

The chain's CDR3 is CASSPQGRANEKLFF. The CDR3 nucleotides are TGTGCCAGCAGTCCACAGGGGCGGGCTAATGAAAAACTGTTTTTT. V usage is TRBV27 and J usage is TRBJ1-4; TRBD1 matches 7 bases. The V gene end was trimmed by 5 bases and the J gene end by 3 bases; junction bases not matched to a gene: 6. There are 15 residues in the CDR3. CDR1 MNHEY and CDR2 SMNVEV come from the germline V gene (reference sequence).

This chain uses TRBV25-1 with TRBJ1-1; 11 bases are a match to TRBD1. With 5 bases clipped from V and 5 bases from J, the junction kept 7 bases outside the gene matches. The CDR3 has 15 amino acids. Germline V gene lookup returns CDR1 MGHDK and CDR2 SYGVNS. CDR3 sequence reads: CASSWTGGWATEAFF. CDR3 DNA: TGTGCCAGCAGTTGGACAGGGGGCTGGGCGACTGAAGCTTTCTTT.

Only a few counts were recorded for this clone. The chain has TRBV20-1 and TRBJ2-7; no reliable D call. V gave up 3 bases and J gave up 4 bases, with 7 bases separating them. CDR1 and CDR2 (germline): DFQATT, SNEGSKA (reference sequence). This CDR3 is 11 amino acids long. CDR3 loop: CSASSGYEQYF. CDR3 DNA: TGCAGTGCTAGTTCGGGTTACGAGCAGTACTTC.

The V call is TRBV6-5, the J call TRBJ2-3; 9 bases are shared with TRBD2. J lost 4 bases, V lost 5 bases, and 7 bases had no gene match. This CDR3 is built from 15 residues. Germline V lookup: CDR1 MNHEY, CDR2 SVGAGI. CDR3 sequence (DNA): TGTGCCAGCAGTCCTATAGCGGGAGCATCAGATACGCAGTATTTT. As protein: CASSPIAGASDTQYF.

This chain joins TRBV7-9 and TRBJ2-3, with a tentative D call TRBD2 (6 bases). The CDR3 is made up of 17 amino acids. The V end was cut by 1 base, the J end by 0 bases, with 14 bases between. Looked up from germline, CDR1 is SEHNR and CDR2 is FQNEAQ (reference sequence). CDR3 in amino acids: CASSLVRLDPSTDTQYF. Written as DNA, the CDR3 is TGTGCCAGCAGCTTAGTCCGACTAGACCCTAGCACAGATACGCAGTATTTT.

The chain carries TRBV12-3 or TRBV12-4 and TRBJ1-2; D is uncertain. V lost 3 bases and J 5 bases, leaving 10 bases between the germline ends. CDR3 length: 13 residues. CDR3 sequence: CASSLGRLYGYTF. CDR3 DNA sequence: TGTGCCAGCAGTTTGGGCCGGTTATATGGCTACACCTTC.

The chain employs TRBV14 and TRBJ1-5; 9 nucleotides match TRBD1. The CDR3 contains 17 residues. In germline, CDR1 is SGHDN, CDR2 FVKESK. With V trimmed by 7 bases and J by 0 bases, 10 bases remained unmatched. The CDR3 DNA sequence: TGTGCCAGCAAACGGGGGACAGGGATTTATAGCAATCAGCCCCAGCATTTT. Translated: CASKRGTGIYSNQPQHF. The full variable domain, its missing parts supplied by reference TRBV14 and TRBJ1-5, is EAGVTQFPSHSVIEKGQTVTLRCDPISGHDNLYWYRRVMGKEIKFLLHFVKESKQDESGMPNNRFLAERTGGTYSTLKVQPAELEDSGVYFCASKRGTGIYSNQPQHFGDGTRLSIL.

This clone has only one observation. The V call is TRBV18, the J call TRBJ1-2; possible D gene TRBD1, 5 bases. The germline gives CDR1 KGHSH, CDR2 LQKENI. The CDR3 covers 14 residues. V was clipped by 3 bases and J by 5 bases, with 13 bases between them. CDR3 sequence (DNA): TGTGCCAGCTCACCCACCCAGGGAGGTTATGGCTACACCTTC. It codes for CASSPTQGGYGYTF.

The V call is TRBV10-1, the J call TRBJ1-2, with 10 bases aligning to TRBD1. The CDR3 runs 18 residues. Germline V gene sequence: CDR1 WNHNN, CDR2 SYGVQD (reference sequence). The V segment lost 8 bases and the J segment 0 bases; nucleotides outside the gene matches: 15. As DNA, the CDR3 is TGCGCCAGCTATTCAACCGGGACAGGGGATACAACTAACTATGGCTACACCTTC. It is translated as CASYSTGTGDTTNYGYTF.

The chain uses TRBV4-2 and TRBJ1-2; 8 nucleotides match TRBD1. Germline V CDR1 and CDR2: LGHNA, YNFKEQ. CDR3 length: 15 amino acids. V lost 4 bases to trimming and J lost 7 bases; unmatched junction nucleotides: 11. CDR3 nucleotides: TGTGCCAGCAGCCCCCTCGGGCAGGGGGCTTTTGGCTACACCTTC. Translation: CASSPLGQGAFGYTF.

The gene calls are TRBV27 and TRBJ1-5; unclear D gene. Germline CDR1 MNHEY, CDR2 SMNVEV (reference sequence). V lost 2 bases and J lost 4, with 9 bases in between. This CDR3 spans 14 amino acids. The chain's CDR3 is CASSLGRGNQPQHF. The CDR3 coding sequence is TGTGCCAGCAGTTTAGGGCGGGGTAATCAGCCCCAGCATTTT.

CDR3 coding DNA: TGCGCCAGCAGCCCTGTAGCAGGGGCTGGCTACACCTTC. It codes for CASSPVAGAGYTF. The rearrangement joins TRBV5-1 to TRBJ1-2; TRBD1 is a possible D gene (6 bases). Germline loops: CDR1 SGHRS, CDR2 YFSETQ. V was shortened by 4 bases and J by 7 bases, with 14 bases between the two germline ends. The length of the CDR3 is 13 residues.

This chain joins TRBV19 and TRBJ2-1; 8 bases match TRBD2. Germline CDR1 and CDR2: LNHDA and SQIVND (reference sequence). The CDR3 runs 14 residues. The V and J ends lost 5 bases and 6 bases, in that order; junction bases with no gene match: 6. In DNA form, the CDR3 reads TGTGCCAGTAGTGCGGGGGGACTACTCAATGAGCAGTTCTTC. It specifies CASSAGGLLNEQFF. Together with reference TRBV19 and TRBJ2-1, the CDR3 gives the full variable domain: DGGITQSPKYLFRKEGQNVTLSCEQNLNHDAMYWYRQDPGQGLRLIYYSQIVNDFQKGDIAEGYSVSREKKESFPLTVTSAQKNPTAFYLCASSAGGLLNEQFFGPGTRLTVL.

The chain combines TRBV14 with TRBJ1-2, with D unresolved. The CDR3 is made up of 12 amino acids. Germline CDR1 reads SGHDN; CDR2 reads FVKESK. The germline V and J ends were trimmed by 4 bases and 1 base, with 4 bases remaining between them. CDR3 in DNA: TGTGCCAGCAGCCCTAGTAACTATGGCTACACCTTC. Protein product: CASSPSNYGYTF.

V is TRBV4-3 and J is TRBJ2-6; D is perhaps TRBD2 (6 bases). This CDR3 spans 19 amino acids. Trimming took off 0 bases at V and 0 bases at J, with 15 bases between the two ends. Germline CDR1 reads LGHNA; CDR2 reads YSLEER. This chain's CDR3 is CASSQDTGERFSGANVLTF. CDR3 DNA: TGCGCCAGCAGCCAAGATACGGGAGAGAGATTCTCTGGGGCCAACGTCCTGACTTTC.

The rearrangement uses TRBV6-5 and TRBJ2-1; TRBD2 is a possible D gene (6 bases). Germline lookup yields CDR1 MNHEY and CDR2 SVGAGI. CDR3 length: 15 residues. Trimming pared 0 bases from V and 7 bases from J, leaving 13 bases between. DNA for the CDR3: TGTGCCAGCAGTTACTCGGTACTAGCTGAGAATGAGCAGTTCTTC. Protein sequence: CASSYSVLAENEQFF.

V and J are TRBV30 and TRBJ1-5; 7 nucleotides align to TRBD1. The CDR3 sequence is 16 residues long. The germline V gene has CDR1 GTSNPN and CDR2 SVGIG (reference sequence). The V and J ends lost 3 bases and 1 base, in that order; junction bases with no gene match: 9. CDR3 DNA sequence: TGTGCCTGGAGGAGAAAGGGGACAGCAAGCAATCAGCCCCAGCATTTT. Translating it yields CAWRRKGTASNQPQHF.

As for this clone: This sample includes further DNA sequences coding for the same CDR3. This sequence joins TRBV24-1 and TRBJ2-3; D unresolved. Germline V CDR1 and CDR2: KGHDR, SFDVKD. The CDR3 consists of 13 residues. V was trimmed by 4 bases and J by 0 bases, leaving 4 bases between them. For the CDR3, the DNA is TGTGCCACCAGTGACTCTAGCACAGATACGCAGTATTTT. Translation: CATSDSSTDTQYF.

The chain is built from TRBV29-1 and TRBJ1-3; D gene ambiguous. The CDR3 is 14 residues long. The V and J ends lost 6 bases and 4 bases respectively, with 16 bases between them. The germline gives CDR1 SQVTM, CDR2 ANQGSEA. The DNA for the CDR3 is TGCAGCGTAGCGGGATTACTGGAGGGAAACACCATATATTTT. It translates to CSVAGLLEGNTIYF.

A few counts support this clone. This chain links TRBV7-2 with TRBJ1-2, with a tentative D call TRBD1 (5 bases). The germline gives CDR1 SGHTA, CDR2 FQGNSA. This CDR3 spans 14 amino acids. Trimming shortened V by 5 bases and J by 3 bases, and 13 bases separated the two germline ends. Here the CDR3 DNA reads TGTGCCAGCAGCGGGGGGAGAATTCACTATGGCTACACCTTC. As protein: CASSGGRIHYGYTF.

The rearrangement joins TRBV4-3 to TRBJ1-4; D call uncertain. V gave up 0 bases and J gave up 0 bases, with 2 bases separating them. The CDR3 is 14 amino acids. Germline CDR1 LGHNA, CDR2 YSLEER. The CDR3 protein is CASSQDTTNEKLFF. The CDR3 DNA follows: TGCGCCAGCAGCCAAGATACAACTAATGAAAAACTGTTTTTT.

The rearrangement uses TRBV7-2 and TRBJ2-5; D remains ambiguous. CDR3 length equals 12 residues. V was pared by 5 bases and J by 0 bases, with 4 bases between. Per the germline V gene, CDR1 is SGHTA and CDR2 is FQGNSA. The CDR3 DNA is TGTGCCAGCAGCCGGTACCAAGAGACCCAGTACTTC. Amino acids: CASSRYQETQYF.

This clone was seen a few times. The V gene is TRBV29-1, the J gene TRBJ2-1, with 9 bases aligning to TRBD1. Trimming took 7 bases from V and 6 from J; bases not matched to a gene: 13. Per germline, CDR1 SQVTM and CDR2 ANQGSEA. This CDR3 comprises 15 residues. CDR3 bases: TGCAGCGCCTTGAACAGGGGGCAAGGAATCAATGAGCAGTTCTTC. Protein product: CSALNRGQGINEQFF.

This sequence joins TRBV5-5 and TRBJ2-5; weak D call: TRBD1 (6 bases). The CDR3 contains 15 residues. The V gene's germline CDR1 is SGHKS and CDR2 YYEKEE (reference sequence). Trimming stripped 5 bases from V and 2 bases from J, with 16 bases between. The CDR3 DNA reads TGTGCCAGCAGAAAGGGGGTTGCGGATCAAGAGACCCAGTACTTC. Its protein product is CASRKGVADQETQYF.